This is a list of T cell receptor beta chains from one sample in a study of patients and donors after allogeneic stem cell transplantation. TCRdb recomputed calls from the RT-PCR reads with MiXCR, one row per CDR3 protein. The sample consists of 70,000 to 75,000 distinct CDR3 sequences, 26% of them appearing once. Sequencing was performed on blood, either unsorted or a sorted T cell fraction (not recorded which). The source is a human donor who was either an allogeneic HSCT recipient or a stem cell or donor lymphocyte infusion donor (not recorded which). It is not recorded whose cells these are; they may come from a transplant donor. The CDR3 runs from the conserved cysteine through the conserved F or W. A D gene is named only where the DNA matches it firmly. Clone size is shown for a subset of rows, as once, few, many or a class of expanded clone.

v_call: TRBV5-8; d_call: .; j_call: TRBJ2-5; cdr3_length: 15; clone_size: .; cdr3_aa: CASSPRNWYQETQYF; cdr3_nt: TGTGCCAGCAGCCCGCGAAACTGGTACCAAGAGACCCAGTACTTC
v_call: TRBV7-3; d_call: .; j_call: TRBJ1-2; cdr3_length: 13; clone_size: .; cdr3_aa: CASSLGRDYGYTF; cdr3_nt: TGTGCCAGCAGCTTGGGCAGAGACTATGGCTACACCTTC
v_call: TRBV12-3/TRBV12-4; d_call: .; j_call: TRBJ1-1; cdr3_length: 13; clone_size: .; cdr3_aa: CASSTGSRFGAFF; cdr3_nt: TGTGCCAGCAGTACAGGGTCAAGATTCGGAGCTTTCTTT
v_call: TRBV7-3; d_call: .; j_call: TRBJ2-3; cdr3_length: 15; clone_size: .; cdr3_aa: CASSLSGWYTDTQYF; cdr3_nt: TGTGCCAGCAGCTTAAGTGGCTGGTACACAGATACGCAGTATTTT
v_call: TRBV4-3; d_call: TRBD1; j_call: TRBJ2-7; cdr3_length: 15; clone_size: once; cdr3_aa: CASSQETGGLGEQYF; cdr3_nt: TGCGCCAGCAGCCAAGAGACAGGGGGCTTGGGGGAGCAGTACTTC
v_call: TRBV6-6; d_call: .; j_call: TRBJ2-1; cdr3_length: 16; clone_size: .; cdr3_aa: CASSRTTMGLYNEQFF; cdr3_nt: TGTGCCAGCAGTCGCACCACTATGGGGCTTTACAATGAGCAGTTCTTC
v_call: TRBV6-6; d_call: .; j_call: TRBJ1-2; cdr3_length: 14; clone_size: .; cdr3_aa: CASSYSPGYYGYTF; cdr3_nt: TGTGCCAGCAGTTACTCTCCCGGGTACTATGGCTACACCTTC
v_call: TRBV10-3; d_call: .; j_call: TRBJ1-1; cdr3_length: 12; clone_size: .; cdr3_aa: CAISAQNTEAFF; cdr3_nt: TGTGCCATCAGTGCCCAGAACACTGAAGCTTTCTTT
v_call: TRBV7-9; d_call: TRBD1; j_call: TRBJ1-3; cdr3_length: 14; clone_size: few; cdr3_aa: CASSDRGAGNTIYF; cdr3_nt: TGTGCCAGCAGCGACAGGGGAGCCGGAAACACCATATATTTT
v_call: TRBV15; d_call: .; j_call: TRBJ1-1; cdr3_length: 13; clone_size: few; cdr3_aa: CATSPDRNTEAFF; cdr3_nt: TGTGCCACCAGCCCGGACAGAAACACTGAAGCTTTCTTT
v_call: TRBV20-1; d_call: .; j_call: TRBJ1-6; cdr3_length: 12; clone_size: .; cdr3_aa: CSARARSSPLHF; cdr3_nt: TGCAGTGCTAGAGCTCGGTCCTCACCCCTCCACTTT
v_call: TRBV20-1; d_call: .; j_call: TRBJ1-2; cdr3_length: 15; clone_size: few; cdr3_aa: CSASRLGQGFKGYTF; cdr3_nt: TGCAGTGCTTCCCGCCTCGGTCAGGGGTTTAAGGGCTACACCTTC
v_call: TRBV7-2; d_call: TRBD1; j_call: TRBJ2-2; cdr3_length: 16; clone_size: few; cdr3_aa: CASTRRQGVNTGELFF; cdr3_nt: TGTGCCAGCACCAGAAGACAGGGGGTGAACACCGGGGAGCTGTTTTTT
v_call: TRBV28; d_call: .; j_call: TRBJ2-7; cdr3_length: 16; clone_size: .; cdr3_aa: CASSSGRDETFLEQYF; cdr3_nt: TGTGCCAGCAGCTCAGGGCGGGACGAAACCTTTCTCGAGCAGTACTTC
v_call: TRBV14; d_call: .; j_call: TRBJ2-1; cdr3_length: 19; clone_size: .; cdr3_aa: CASSLSGVKTTHSYNEQFF; cdr3_nt: TGTGCCAGCAGCCTATCCGGGGTTAAGACTACCCATTCCTACAATGAGCAGTTCTTC
v_call: TRBV5-6; d_call: .; j_call: TRBJ1-3; cdr3_length: 17; clone_size: few; cdr3_aa: CASSLGRDAVRGNTIYF; cdr3_nt: TGTGCCAGCAGCTTGGGTCGGGACGCAGTCCGTGGAAACACCATATATTTT
v_call: TRBV7-3; d_call: .; j_call: TRBJ1-1; cdr3_length: 15; clone_size: .; cdr3_aa: CASSLGTYLGAEAFF; cdr3_nt: TGTGCCAGCAGCTTAGGGACCTATCTTGGGGCTGAAGCTTTCTTT
v_call: TRBV30; d_call: TRBD1; j_call: TRBJ1-2; cdr3_length: 14; clone_size: few; cdr3_aa: CAWSAQGRNYRYTF; cdr3_nt: TGTGCCTGGAGTGCACAGGGGCGAAATTACCGCTACACCTTC
v_call: TRBV6-5; d_call: TRBD2; j_call: TRBJ2-3; cdr3_length: 17; clone_size: .; cdr3_aa: CASSYGAGGPITDTQYF; cdr3_nt: TGTGCCAGCAGTTACGGAGCGGGGGGGCCGATCACAGATACGCAGTATTTT
v_call: TRBV7-2; d_call: .; j_call: TRBJ1-1; cdr3_length: 15; clone_size: .; cdr3_aa: CASSLYGGMNTEAFF; cdr3_nt: TGTGCCAGCAGCTTATACGGGGGGATGAACACTGAAGCTTTCTTT
v_call: TRBV12-3/TRBV12-4; d_call: TRBD2; j_call: TRBJ2-3; cdr3_length: 14; clone_size: once; cdr3_aa: CASRGTSRPDTQYF; cdr3_nt: TGTGCCAGCAGGGGGACTAGCAGGCCAGATACGCAGTATTTT
v_call: TRBV10-3; d_call: .; j_call: TRBJ1-2; cdr3_length: 14; clone_size: few; cdr3_aa: CAISVGQLNYGYTF; cdr3_nt: TGTGCCATCAGTGTTGGACAGCTTAACTATGGCTACACCTTC
v_call: TRBV27; d_call: TRBD1; j_call: TRBJ1-2; cdr3_length: 17; clone_size: few; cdr3_aa: CASRSRTGYQRGYGYTF; cdr3_nt: TGTGCCAGCAGGAGCCGGACAGGGTACCAGAGAGGCTATGGCTACACCTTC
v_call: TRBV20-1; d_call: TRBD2; j_call: TRBJ2-1; cdr3_length: 15; clone_size: once; cdr3_aa: CSASDPSGRGNEQFF; cdr3_nt: TGCAGTGCTAGTGATCCTAGCGGGAGAGGGAATGAGCAGTTCTTC